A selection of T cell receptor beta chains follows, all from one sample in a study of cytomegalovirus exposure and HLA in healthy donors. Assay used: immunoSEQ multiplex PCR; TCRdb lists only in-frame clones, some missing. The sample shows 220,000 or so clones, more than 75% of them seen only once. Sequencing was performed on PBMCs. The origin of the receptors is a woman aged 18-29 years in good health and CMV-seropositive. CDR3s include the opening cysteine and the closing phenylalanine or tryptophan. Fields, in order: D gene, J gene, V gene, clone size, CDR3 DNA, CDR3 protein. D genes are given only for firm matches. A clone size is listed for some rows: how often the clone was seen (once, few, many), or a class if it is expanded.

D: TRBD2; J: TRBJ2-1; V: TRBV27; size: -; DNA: TGTGCCAGCAGTTTGAGCGGGGCCTACAATGAGCAGTTCTTC; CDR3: CASSLSGAYNEQFF
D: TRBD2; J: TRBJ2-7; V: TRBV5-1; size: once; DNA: TGCGCCAGCAGCTTTTCCAGCGGGATCGTCGACGAGCAGTACTTC; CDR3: CASSFSSGIVDEQYF
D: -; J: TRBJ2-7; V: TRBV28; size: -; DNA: TGTGCCAGCAAGTGGTATTCGAGCTCCTACGAGCAGTACTTC; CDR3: CASKWYSSSYEQYF
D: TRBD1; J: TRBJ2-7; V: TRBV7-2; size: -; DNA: TGTGCCAGCAGCCCGAGGACAGGGGGCTACGAGCAGTACTTC; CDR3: CASSPRTGGYEQYF
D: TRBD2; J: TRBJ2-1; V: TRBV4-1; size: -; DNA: TGCGCCAGCAGCCAAGAGCCGGAGCGGGATGGTGGGAATGAGCAGTTCTTC; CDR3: CASSQEPERDGGNEQFF
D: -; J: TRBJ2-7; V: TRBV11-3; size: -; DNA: TGTGCCAGCAGCCAGCGGACAGAGCCCTACGAGCAGTACTTC; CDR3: CASSQRTEPYEQYF
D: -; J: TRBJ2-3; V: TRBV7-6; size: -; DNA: TGTGCCAGCAGCGAGAGGGGGAAGCAGTATTTT; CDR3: CASSERGKQYF
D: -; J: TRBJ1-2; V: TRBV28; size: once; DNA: TGTGCCAGCAGTACACCTCGACAGAGAAAAAGAGCTAACTATGGCTACACCTTC; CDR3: CASSTPRQRKRANYGYTF
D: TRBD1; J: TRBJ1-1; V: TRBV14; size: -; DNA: TGTGCCAGCAGTCGGATAGTCAGGGGGCTGAAGCCGAGTTTTAACACTGAAGCTTTCTTT; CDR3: CASSRIVRGLKPSFNTEAFF
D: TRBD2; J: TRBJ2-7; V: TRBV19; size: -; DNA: TGTGCCAGTAGTTCCCGGGACTACTCCTACGAGCAGTACTTC; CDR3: CASSSRDYSYEQYF
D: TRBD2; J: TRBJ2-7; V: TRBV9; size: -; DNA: TGTGCCAGCAGCGCGACTAGCGGGAGGGCCTACGAGCAGTACTTC; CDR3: CASSATSGRAYEQYF
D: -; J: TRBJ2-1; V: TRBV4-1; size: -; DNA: TGCGCCAGCAGCCAAGATCCGGTTGGCAGGGTGTTGGGCAATGAGCAGTTCTTC; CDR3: CASSQDPVGRVLGNEQFF
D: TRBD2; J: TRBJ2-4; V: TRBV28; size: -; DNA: TGTGCCAGCAGTTATTTAGCGGGAAACAACATTCAGTACTTC; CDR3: CASSYLAGNNIQYF
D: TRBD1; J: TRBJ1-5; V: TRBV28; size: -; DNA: TGTGCCAGCGCCGGGACAGGGCCTCATCAGCCCCAGCATTTT; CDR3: CASAGTGPHQPQHF
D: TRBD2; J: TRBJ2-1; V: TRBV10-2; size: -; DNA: TGCGCCAGCAGTGATTCTAGCGGGATCGAATACAATGAGCAGTTCTTC; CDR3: CASSDSSGIEYNEQFF
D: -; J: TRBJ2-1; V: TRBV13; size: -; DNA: TGTGCCAGCAGCCCCGGAGTAGCGTTATCCTACAATGAGCAGTTCTTC; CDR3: CASSPGVALSYNEQFF
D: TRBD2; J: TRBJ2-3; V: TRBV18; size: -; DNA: TGTGCCAGCTCACCGGGACTAGTAACAGATACGCAGTATTTT; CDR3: CASSPGLVTDTQYF
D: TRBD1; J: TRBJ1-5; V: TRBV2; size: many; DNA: TGTGCCAGCAGCGCCGGGACAGTAGGGCAGCCCCAGCATTTT; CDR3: CASSAGTVGQPQHF
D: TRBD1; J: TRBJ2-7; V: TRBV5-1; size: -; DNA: TGCGCCAGCAGCTTTCGTAGTCTACGGGACAGGGGGTACGAGCAGTACTTC; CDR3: CASSFRSLRDRGYEQYF
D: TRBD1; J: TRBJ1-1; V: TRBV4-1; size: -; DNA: TGCGCCAGCAGCGGCCCGGGACAGGCGGGCGCGAACACTGAAGCTTTCTTT; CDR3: CASSGPGQAGANTEAFF
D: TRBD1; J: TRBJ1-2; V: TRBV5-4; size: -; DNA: TGTGCCAGCAGCTCGGAGAGGGGGCGCGACTATGGCTACACCTTC; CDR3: CASSSERGRDYGYTF
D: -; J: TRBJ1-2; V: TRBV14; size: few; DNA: TGTGCCAGCAGCCAAGGGCGGCACTATGGCTACACCTTC; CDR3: CASSQGRHYGYTF
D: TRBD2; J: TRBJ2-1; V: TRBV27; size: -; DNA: TGTGCCAGCAGACCGCTAGCGGGAGTCTCCTACAATGAGCAGTTCTTC; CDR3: CASRPLAGVSYNEQFF
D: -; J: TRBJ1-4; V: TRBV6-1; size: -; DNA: TGTGCCAGCAGTGAAGGGAGACTTATTAATGAAAAACTGTTTTTT; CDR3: CASSEGRLINEKLFF
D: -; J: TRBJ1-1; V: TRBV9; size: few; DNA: TGTGCCAGCAGCGATACCGGAAGGGGGACTGAAGCTTTCTTT; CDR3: CASSDTGRGTEAFF
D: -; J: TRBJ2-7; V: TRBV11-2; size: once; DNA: TGTGCCAGCAGCTCATCACAGGACTACGAGCAGTACTTC; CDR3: CASSSSQDYEQYF
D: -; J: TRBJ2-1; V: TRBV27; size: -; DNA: TGTGCCAGCAGTTCCGCAAATGCGGACAATGAGCAGTTCTTC; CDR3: CASSSANADNEQFF
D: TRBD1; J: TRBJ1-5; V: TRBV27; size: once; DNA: TGTGCCAGCAGTCACCGACAGGGGCCCTATAGCAATCAGCCCCAGCATTTT; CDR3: CASSHRQGPYSNQPQHF
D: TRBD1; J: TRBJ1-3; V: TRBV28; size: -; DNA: TGTGCCAGCAGTTGGGACAGTGCTGGAAACACCATATATTTT; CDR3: CASSWDSAGNTIYF
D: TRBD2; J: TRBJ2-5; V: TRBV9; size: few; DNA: TGTGCCAGCAGCGAGGCGGCCGGGGGGGAGACCCAGTACTTC; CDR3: CASSEAAGGETQYF
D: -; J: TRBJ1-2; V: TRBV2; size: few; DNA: TGTGCCAGCAGATCGGACGGGGAAGCTGGCTACACCTTC; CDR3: CASRSDGEAGYTF
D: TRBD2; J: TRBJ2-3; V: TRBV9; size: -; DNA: TGTGCCAGCAGCGTAGTACCGGGAGGAAGGTATACGCAGTATTTT; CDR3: CASSVVPGGRYTQYF
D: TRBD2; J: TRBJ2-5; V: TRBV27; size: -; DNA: TGTGCCAGCACCTCCTTAGGGACTAGCGGCCAAGAGACCCAGTACTTC; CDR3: CASTSLGTSGQETQYF
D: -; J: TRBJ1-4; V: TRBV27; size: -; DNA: TGTGCCAGCAGCTTAATAGCAACTAATGAAAAACTGTTTTTT; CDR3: CASSLIATNEKLFF
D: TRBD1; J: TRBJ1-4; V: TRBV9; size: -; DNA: TGTGCCAGCAGCCCCCGGACAGGGCAACGCGAAAAACTGTTTTTT; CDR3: CASSPRTGQREKLFF
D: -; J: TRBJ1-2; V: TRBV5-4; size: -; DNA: TGTGCCAGCAACCCCTCGTTGGGGGGGAGCTATGGCTACACCTTC; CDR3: CASNPSLGGSYGYTF
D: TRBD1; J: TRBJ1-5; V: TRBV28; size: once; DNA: TGTGCCAGCAGTCCCGGGACAGGGTTTCAGCCCCAGCATTTT; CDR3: CASSPGTGFQPQHF
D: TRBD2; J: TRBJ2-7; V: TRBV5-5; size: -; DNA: TGTGCCAGCAGCTTGCTGGGTAGCGGGACCCCTGGGGAGCAGTACTTC; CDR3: CASSLLGSGTPGEQYF
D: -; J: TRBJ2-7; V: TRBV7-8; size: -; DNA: TGTGCCAGCAGCCTAACTACAGGGAGCCTTATAAATCACGAGCAGTACTTC; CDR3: CASSLTTGSLINHEQYF
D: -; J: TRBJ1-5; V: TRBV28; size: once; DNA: TGTGCCAGCAGTGTAGGACAGTCCTACGTGAATCAGCCCCAGCATTTT; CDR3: CASSVGQSYVNQPQHF